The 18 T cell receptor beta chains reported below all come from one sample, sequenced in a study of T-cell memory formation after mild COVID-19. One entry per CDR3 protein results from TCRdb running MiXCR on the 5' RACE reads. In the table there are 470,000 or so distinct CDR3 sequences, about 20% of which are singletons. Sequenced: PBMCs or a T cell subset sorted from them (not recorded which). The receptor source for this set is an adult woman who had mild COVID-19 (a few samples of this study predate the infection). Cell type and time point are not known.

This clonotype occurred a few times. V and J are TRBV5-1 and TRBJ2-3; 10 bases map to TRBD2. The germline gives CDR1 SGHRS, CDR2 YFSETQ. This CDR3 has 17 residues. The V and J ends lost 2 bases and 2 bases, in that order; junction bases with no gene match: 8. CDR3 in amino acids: CASSLTSGADDTDTQYF. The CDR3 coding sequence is TGCGCCAGCAGCTTAACTAGCGGGGCGGATGACACAGATACGCAGTATTTT.

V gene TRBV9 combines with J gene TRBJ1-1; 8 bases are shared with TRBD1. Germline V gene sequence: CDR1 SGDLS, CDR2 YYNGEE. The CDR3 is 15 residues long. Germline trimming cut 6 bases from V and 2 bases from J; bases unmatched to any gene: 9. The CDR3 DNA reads TGTGCCAGCAACCCGGACAGGGACGAAAACACTGAAGCTTTCTTT. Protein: CASNPDRDENTEAFF.

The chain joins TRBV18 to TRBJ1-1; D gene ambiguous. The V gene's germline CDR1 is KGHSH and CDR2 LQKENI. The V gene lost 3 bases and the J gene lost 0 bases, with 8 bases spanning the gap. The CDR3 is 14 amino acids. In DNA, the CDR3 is TGTGCCAGCTCACCTGAGGTCCTGAACACTGAAGCTTTCTTT. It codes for CASSPEVLNTEAFF.

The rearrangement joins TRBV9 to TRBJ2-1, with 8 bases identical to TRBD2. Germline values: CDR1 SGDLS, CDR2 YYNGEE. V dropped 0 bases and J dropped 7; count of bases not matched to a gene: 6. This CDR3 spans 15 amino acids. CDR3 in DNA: TGTGCCAGCAGCGTAGCGGGGGGGGCAGGGAATGAGCAGTTCTTC. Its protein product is CASSVAGGAGNEQFF.

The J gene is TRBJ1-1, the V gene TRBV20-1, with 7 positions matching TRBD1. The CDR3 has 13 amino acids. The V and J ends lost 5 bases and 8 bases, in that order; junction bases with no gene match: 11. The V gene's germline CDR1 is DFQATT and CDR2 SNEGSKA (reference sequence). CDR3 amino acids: CSAPSSGTAEAFF. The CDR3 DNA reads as TGCAGTGCTCCGAGCTCAGGGACAGCAGAAGCTTTCTTT.

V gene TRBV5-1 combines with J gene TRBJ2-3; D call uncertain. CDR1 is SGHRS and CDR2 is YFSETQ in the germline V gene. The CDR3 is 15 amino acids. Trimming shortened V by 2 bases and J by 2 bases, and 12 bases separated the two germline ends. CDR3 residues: CASSFNPIDTDTQYF. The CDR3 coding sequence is TGCGCCAGCAGCTTCAATCCGATCGACACAGATACGCAGTATTTT. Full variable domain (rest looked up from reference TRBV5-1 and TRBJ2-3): KAGVTQTPRYLIKTRGQQVTLSCSPISGHRSVSWYQQTPGQGLQFLFEYFSETQRNKGNFPGRFSGRQFSNSRSEMNVSTLELGDSALYLCASSFNPIDTDTQYFGPGTRLTVL.

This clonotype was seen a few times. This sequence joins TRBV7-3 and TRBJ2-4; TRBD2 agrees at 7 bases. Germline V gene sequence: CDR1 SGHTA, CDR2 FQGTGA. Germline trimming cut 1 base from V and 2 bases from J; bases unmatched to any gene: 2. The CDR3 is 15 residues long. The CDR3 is CASSLNGGTKNIQYF. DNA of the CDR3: TGTGCCAGCAGCTTAAACGGGGGGACCAAAAACATTCAGTACTTC.

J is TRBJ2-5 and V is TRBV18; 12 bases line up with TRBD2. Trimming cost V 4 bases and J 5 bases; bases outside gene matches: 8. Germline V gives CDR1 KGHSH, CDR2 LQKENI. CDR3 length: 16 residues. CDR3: CASSLRLAGAQETQYF. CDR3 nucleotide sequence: TGTGCCAGCTCACTAAGACTAGCGGGAGCTCAGGAGACCCAGTACTTC. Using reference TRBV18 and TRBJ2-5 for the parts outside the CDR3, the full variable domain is NAGVMQNPRHLVRRRGQEARLRCSPMKGHSHVYWYRQLPEEGLKFMVYLQKENIIDESGMPKERFSAEFPKEGPSILRIQQVVRGDSAAYFCASSLRLAGAQETQYFGPGTRLLVL.

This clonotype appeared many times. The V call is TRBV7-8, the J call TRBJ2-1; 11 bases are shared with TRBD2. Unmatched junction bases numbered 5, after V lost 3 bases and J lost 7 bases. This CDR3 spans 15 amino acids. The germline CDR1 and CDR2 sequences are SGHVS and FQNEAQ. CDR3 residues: CASSLRLAGRNEQFF. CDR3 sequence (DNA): TGTGCCAGCAGCTTGCGACTAGCGGGGAGGAATGAGCAGTTCTTC.

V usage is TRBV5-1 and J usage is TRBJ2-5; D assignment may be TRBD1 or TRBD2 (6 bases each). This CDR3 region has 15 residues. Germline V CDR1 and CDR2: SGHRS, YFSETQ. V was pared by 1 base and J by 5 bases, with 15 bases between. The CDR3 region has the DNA TGCGCCAGCAGCTTGTCTACGGGGGCCCGGGAGACCCAGTACTTC. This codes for CASSLSTGARETQYF.

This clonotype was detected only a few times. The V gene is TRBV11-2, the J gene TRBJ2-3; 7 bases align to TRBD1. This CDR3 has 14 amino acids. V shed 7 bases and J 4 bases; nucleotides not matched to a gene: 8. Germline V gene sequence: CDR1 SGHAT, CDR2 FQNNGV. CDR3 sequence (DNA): TGTGCCAGCACCAGAGACAGGGCCCCAGATACGCAGTATTTT. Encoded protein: CASTRDRAPDTQYF.

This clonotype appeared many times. The CDR3 coding sequence is TGTGCCAGCAGTCCCAGGACAGGGTCACACGAGCAGTACTTC. Its protein product is CASSPRTGSHEQYF. The chain joins TRBV12-3 or TRBV12-4 to TRBJ2-7; 8 bases match TRBD1. The CDR3 spans 14 residues. V gave up 5 bases and J gave up 5 bases; unmatched junction bases: 8.

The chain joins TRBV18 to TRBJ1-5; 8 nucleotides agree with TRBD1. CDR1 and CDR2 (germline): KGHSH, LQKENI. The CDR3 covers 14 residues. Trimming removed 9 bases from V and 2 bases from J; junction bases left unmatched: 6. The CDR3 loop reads CASAVTGGNQPQHF. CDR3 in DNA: TGTGCCAGTGCTGTGACAGGGGGCAATCAGCCCCAGCATTTT.

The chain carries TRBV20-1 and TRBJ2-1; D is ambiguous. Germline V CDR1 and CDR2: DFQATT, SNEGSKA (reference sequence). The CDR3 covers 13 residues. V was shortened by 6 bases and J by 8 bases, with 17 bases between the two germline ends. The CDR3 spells CSALFTINDEQFF. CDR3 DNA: TGCAGTGCCCTCTTTACCATAAACGATGAGCAGTTCTTC.

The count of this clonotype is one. The DNA for the CDR3 is TGCAGCGTTGTGACAGGGGTGGTCTCTGAAGCTTTCTTT. It specifies CSVVTGVVSEAFF. This chain links TRBV29-1 with TRBJ1-1; 8 nucleotides line up with TRBD1. V gave up 4 bases and J gave up 6 bases; unmatched junction bases: 7. The CDR3 contains 13 residues. Germline lookup yields CDR1 SQVTM and CDR2 ANQGSEA.

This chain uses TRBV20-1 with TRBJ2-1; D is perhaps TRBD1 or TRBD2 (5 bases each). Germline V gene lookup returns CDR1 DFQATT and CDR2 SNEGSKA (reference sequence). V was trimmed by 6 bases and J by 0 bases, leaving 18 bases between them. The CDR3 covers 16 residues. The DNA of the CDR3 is TGCAGTGCCACGGGGAAGGGGATAAGCTCCTACAATGAGCAGTTCTTC. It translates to CSATGKGISSYNEQFF.

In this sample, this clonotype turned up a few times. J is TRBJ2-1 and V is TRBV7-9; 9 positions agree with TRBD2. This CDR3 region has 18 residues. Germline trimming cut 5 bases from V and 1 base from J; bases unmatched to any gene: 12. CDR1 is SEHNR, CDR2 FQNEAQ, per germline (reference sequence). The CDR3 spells CASSPPAGGTLSYNEQFF. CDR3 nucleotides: TGTGCCAGCAGCCCCCCAGCGGGAGGAACTCTATCCTACAATGAGCAGTTCTTC.

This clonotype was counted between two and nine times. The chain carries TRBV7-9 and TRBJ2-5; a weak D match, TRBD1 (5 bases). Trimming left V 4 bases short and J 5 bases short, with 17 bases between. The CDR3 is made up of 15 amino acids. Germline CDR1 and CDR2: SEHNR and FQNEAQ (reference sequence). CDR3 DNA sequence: TGTGCCAGCAGCTCGCTTCGGTGGCAGGGCGAGACCCAGTACTTC. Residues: CASSSLRWQGETQYF.